Here is one T cell receptor beta chain with its context. Its specific antigen is unknown. One end of the junction is discordant with germline, which a read error may explain. Healthy HIV-negative adults with no recently reported acute infections or vaccinations were included as donors. All donors were Caucasian adults living in Nashville, Tennessee, USA. In the unsorted samples, roughly 90 million PBMCs were counted, and genomic DNA was extracted using the QIAamp DNA Blood Mini kit. After blood collection by leukapheresis, PBMCs were isolated using Ficoll-Histopaque density gradient centrifugation and then cryopreserved in the vapor phase of liquid nitrogen. These data are taken from a study of shared clonotypes between healthy human individuals (dated by TCRdb to about 2020). Describing the broader study: The cohort included three men and a couple of women between 18 and 49 years of age. To estimate repertoire size and how much clonotype sharing occurs between individuals, the study deeply sequenced the blood TCR repertoires of 5 or 6 healthy adults. To increase sequencing depth and limit assay-specific biases, TCR repertoire library preparation and sequencing were carried out by different laboratories using diverse techniques. Leukapheresis yielded between about 0.94 and 8.9 billion PBMCs per donor.

TCR CDR3 regions were amplified from genomic DNA by multiplex PCR using the deep immunoSEQ assay. Extracted genomic DNA from each cell subset was spread evenly across all wells of several immunoSEQ 96-well plates, with each plate serving as a replicate. For unsorted PBMC, about 300 ng genomic DNA, equal to roughly 32,000 T cell genomes, was loaded into each replicate PCR. Ten immunoSEQ deep assay plates were used to sequence the unsorted PBMC genomic DNA. Purified libraries were quantified with a Qubit 3.0 fluorometer, sized on a Bioanalyzer 2100, and re-quantified with the KAPA Library Quantification kit. Each immunoSEQ 96-well plate was sequenced on its own single-read 150-cycle Illumina NextSeq 550 flow cell. The paper's processing steps were these. Because the immunoSEQ output included only junctional sequences and no quality scores, the filtering could not be the same as the filtering used for full-length reads. To assign V/J genes and CDR3, sequences were annotated using PyIR, a Python wrapper for IgBLAST v1.9, with IMGT germline references. Any read was removed if the V/J assignment was weak (E-value above 1e-6), the CDR3 was missing, or the read contained stop codons, out-of-frame junctions, or ambiguous translated residues. V3J clonotypes were defined as sequences sharing the same inferred V gene, J gene, and CDR3 amino acid sequence. The percentage overlap between two repertoires was calculated by dividing the number of shared unique clonotypes by the size of the smaller repertoire. RTK rarefaction, the Chao1 estimator, and Recon v2.1 estimates of unobserved clonotypes were used to assess repertoire richness. TCRdb retrieved this table from immuneACCESS and kept in-frame rearrangements only. Not all clones are present; in checked studies, unresolved V genes account for under half, and no reason is known for the remainder. D and trimming were read from the DNA, whereas the V and J calls and clone size are those reported in that table. The table for this sample lists 450,000 to 500,000 clones; 70% to 80% of them were counted only once. The leading ten clones occupy about 11% of the sample.

Study-level results and caveats: Pairwise subsampling indicated that sequencing depth was expected to affect the degree of clonotype sharing among donors. Sampling was restricted to blood, and TCR repertoires in tissues likely differ from the TCR repertoires found in blood. Because the study included only a small number of donors, the genetic and exposure-history diversity represented was limited.

As encoded in the germline V gene, CDR1 is LGHNA while CDR2 is YNFKEQ. From cysteine to phenylalanine, the CDR3 is 13 amino acids long. Of all the DNA, just the CDR3 is kept, 39 bases in frame from base 1. The chain uses TRBV4-2 and TRBJ1-2, with TRBD1 tentatively as D gene (5 bases match). Sequenced material: PBMCs. The TCR was taken from a middle-aged woman in good health. Some clones in this sample may be carry-over from other donors' samples. CDR3 region: CASSQERGLYQAF. The base sequence is TGTGCCAGCAGCCAAGAGAGGGGACTTTACCAGGCCTTC.